The sequence of this T cell receptor (beta chain) was determined in a study of shared clonotypes between healthy human individuals. Study observations and caveats: The study sampled only blood, and tissue repertoires likely differ.

Comments on this clone: Antigen unknown.

V was trimmed by 0 bases and J by 4 bases, leaving 8 bases between them. The germline V gene encodes CDR1 SGHRS and CDR2 YFSETQ. This CDR3 spans 14 amino acids. It was on ten immunoSEQ deep assay plates that unsorted PBMC DNA was sequenced. Method: immunoSEQ multiplex PCR; TCRdb's copy keeps in-frame clones and lacks some. The repertoire includes about half a million clones, roughly 77% of them detected once, and about 13% sits in the top ten. Sequencing was carried out using PBMCs. The clonotype comes from a woman in her thirties or forties in good health. Some clones in this sample may be carry-over from other donors' samples. The rearrangement links TRBV5-1 to TRBJ2-1; D ambiguous. The CDR3, as DNA: TGCGCCAGCAGCTTGGAGCAGCAGTACAATGAGCAGTTCTTC. This gives the protein CASSLEQQYNEQFF.